Presented here are 21 T cell receptor beta chains from one specimen sequenced in a study of T cells in Graves' hyperthyroidism and ophthalmopathy. The investigators amplified TCR beta CDR3 regions from RNA transcripts. TCR CDR3 regions were first amplified by RT-PCR with HTBI primers. Using its own MiXCR run on the multiplex PCR reads, TCRdb lists one record per CDR3 protein. Altogether roughly 840,000 distinct CDR3 sequences are present, 35% to 45% being singletons, with the ten largest covering approximately 10%. Input material: blood. These TCRs come from a man aged 18 to 30 with Graves' hyperthyroidism.

This clonotype appeared once. The chain links TRBV2 to TRBJ1-1, with D unresolved. Trimming stripped 6 bases from V and 4 bases from J, with 12 bases between. This CDR3 contains 13 residues. The germline V gene has CDR1 SNHLY and CDR2 FYNNEI. The CDR3 spells CASSGAGSTEAFF. The DNA for the CDR3 is TGTGCCAGCAGCGGCGCCGGGTCCACTGAAGCTTTCTTT.

The rearrangement joins TRBV6-5 to TRBJ1-6; no reliable D call. The CDR3 has 15 amino acids. Trimming cost V 5 bases and J 4 bases, with 12 bases left between them. CDR1 is MNHEY and CDR2 is SVGAGI in the germline V gene. The CDR3 loop reads CASSTQTGYNSPLHF. For the CDR3, the DNA is TGTGCCAGCAGTACCCAGACGGGATATAATTCACCCCTCCACTTT.

This clonotype was detected ten times or more. The CDR3 here is CASSEDIYTGELFF. The CDR3 DNA is TGCGCCAGCAGTGAGGACATCTACACCGGGGAGCTGTTTTTT. This chain uses TRBV10-1 with TRBJ2-2; D is unresolved. Trimming pared 2 bases from V and 3 bases from J, leaving 7 bases between. Per germline, CDR1 WNHNN and CDR2 SYGVQD (reference sequence). CDR3 size: 14 residues.

The chain employs TRBV12-3 or TRBV12-4 and TRBJ1-5; D remains unclear. V was cut by 4 bases and J by 3 bases, with 10 bases left in between. This CDR3 is 14 amino acids long. The CDR3 coding sequence is TGTGCCAGCAGTTCCGGGTCCAACAATCAGCCCCAGCATTTT. This translates into CASSSGSNNQPQHF.

The V call is TRBV10-2, the J call TRBJ1-1, with D uncertain. The CDR3 length is 12 residues. The germline gives CDR1 WSHSY, CDR2 SAAADI. CDR3 residues: CSLLGPNTEAFF. The DNA of the CDR3 is TGCAGTCTTCTAGGGCCGAACACTGAAGCTTTCTTT.

This clonotype was seen repeatedly, ten times or more. The gene calls are TRBV7-2 and TRBJ2-5; D unclear. CDR3 length: 13 amino acids. Germline assignment: CDR1 SGHTA and CDR2 FQGNSA. V lost 6 bases and J 5 bases, leaving 13 bases between the germline ends. The DNA of the CDR3 is TGTGCCAGCAGGGACCCGCCCCATGAGACCCAGTACTTC. Translation: CASRDPPHETQYF. Variable domain in full (rest from reference TRBV7-2 and TRBJ2-5): GAGVSQSPSNKVTEKGKDVELRCDPISGHTALYWYRQSLGQGLEFLIYFQGNSAPDKSGLPSDRFSAERTGGSVSTLTIQRTQQEDSAVYLCASRDPPHETQYFGPGTRLLVL.

This CDR3 reads CASSQDTGLWGELFF. DNA of the CDR3: TGCGCCAGCAGCCAAGATACAGGATTGTGGGGGGAGCTGTTTTTT. This rearrangement joins TRBV4-1 to TRBJ2-2, with D tentatively TRBD1 (5 bases). This CDR3 region has 15 residues. Per germline, CDR1 MGHRA and CDR2 YSYEKL. Trimming stripped 0 bases from V and 8 bases from J, with 13 bases between.

J is TRBJ2-7 and V is TRBV6-5; tentative D call: TRBD2 (6 bases). The germline gives CDR1 MNHEY, CDR2 SVGAGI. Trimming removed 7 bases from V and 3 bases from J, with 13 bases in between. The CDR3 contains 13 residues. This chain's CDR3 is CASTPRELYEQYF. The CDR3 bases are TGTGCCAGCACCCCCCGGGAGCTCTACGAGCAGTACTTC.

This clonotype was counted between two and nine times. Since a much larger clone is just one base distant, this may be a read error. V is TRBV7-9 and J is TRBJ2-7; D may correspond to TRBD1 or TRBD2 (6 bases each). This CDR3 comprises 14 residues. Germline values: CDR1 SEHNR, CDR2 FQNEAQ (reference sequence). V lost 10 bases and J 5 bases, leaving 21 bases between the germline ends. CDR3 coding DNA: TGTGCCACCGGCAGAGGAGGGGGAAGGGACGAGCAGTACTTC. Protein sequence: CATGRGGGRDEQYF.

This sequence joins TRBV4-1 and TRBJ2-2, with D unresolved. V lost 5 bases and J lost 1, with 11 bases in between. Looked up from germline, CDR1 is MGHRA and CDR2 is YSYEKL. There are 15 residues in the CDR3. Here the CDR3 DNA reads TGCGCCAGCAGCAGTAACAAGGGGAACACCGGGGAGCTGTTTTTT. It specifies CASSSNKGNTGELFF.

The chain links TRBV5-1 to TRBJ1-4; 10 nucleotides align to TRBD1. The J segment lost 5 bases and the V segment lost 5 bases, leaving 9 bases of the junction unmatched. This CDR3 spans 16 amino acids. Germline CDR1 SGHRS, CDR2 YFSETQ. CDR3: CASSLHRTGGNEKLFF. CDR3 DNA sequence: TGCGCCAGCAGTTTACACCGGACAGGGGGGAATGAAAAACTGTTTTTT.

This chain joins TRBV14 and TRBJ2-7; 9 nucleotides align to TRBD1. CDR3 length equals 16 residues. Germline lookup yields CDR1 SGHDN and CDR2 FVKESK. V shed 3 bases and J 4 bases; nucleotides not matched to a gene: 10. CDR3: CASSQTLGTGRYEQYF. CDR3 coding DNA: TGTGCCAGCAGCCAGACCCTGGGGACAGGGAGGTACGAGCAGTACTTC. Supplemented by reference TRBV14 and TRBJ2-7, the full variable domain reads EAGVTQFPSHSVIEKGQTVTLRCDPISGHDNLYWYRRVMGKEIKFLLHFVKESKQDESGMPNNRFLAERTGGTYSTLKVQPAELEDSGVYFCASSQTLGTGRYEQYFGPGTRLTVT.

This clonotype was picked up many times. The chain has TRBV14 and TRBJ2-5; D might be TRBD1 (6 bases). The CDR3 runs to 14 residues. Germline values: CDR1 SGHDN, CDR2 FVKESK. The V end was cut by 3 bases, the J end by 7 bases, with 15 bases between. The CDR3 DNA follows: TGTGCCAGCAGCCATGAGACAGGTCCGCGGACCCAGTACTTC. Its protein is CASSHETGPRTQYF.

This clonotype has ten or more counts. The gene calls are TRBV10-3 and TRBJ1-2, with a weak D call TRBD1 (5 bases). Trimming pared 5 bases from V and 10 bases from J, leaving 11 bases between. The CDR3 extends over 11 amino acids. Germline assignment: CDR1 ENHRY and CDR2 SYGVKD. CDR3 sequence reads: CAISSLGHYTF. The CDR3 DNA follows: TGTGCCATCAGTTCTCTCGGACACTACACCTTC.

The J gene is TRBJ2-7, the V gene TRBV12-3 or TRBV12-4, with 10 positions matching TRBD2. Trimming at V came to 5 bases and at J to 0 bases, leaving 7 bases not matched to a gene. CDR3 length: 16 residues. The CDR3 protein is CASSPSSGSFSYEQYF. CDR3 nucleotide sequence: TGTGCCAGCAGTCCATCTAGCGGGAGTTTCTCCTACGAGCAGTACTTC.

In this sample, this clonotype turned up many times. This rearrangement joins TRBV7-9 to TRBJ2-5, with D possibly matching TRBD2 (5 bases). The CDR3 extends over 13 amino acids. Trimming took 6 bases from V and 2 from J, leaving 10 bases between them. Germline CDR1 and CDR2: SEHNR and FQNEAQ (reference sequence). CDR3 sequence (DNA): TGTGCCAGCAGTAATAGCGAGCAAGAGACCCAGTACTTC. Translating it yields CASSNSEQETQYF.

The V call is TRBV7-2, the J call TRBJ2-7, with D unresolved. CDR1 and CDR2 from the germline V gene are SGHTA and FQGNSA. CDR3 length: 13 residues. V lost 2 bases and J lost 2, with 7 bases in between. CDR3 bases: TGTGCCAGCAGCTTAACTTTGACCTACGAGCAGTACTTC. Translating it yields CASSLTLTYEQYF. The complete variable domain, with remaining parts taken from reference TRBV7-2 and TRBJ2-7, reads GAGVSQSPSNKVTEKGKDVELRCDPISGHTALYWYRQSLGQGLEFLIYFQGNSAPDKSGLPSDRFSAERTGGSVSTLTIQRTQQEDSAVYLCASSLTLTYEQYFGPGTRLTVT.

Ten or more counts support this clonotype. V is TRBV10-3 and J is TRBJ1-3; tentatively, D is TRBD1 (5 bases). Germline V gives CDR1 ENHRY, CDR2 SYGVKD. Trimming pared 10 bases from V and 0 bases from J, leaving 10 bases between. CDR3 length: 13 residues. CDR3 DNA: TGTGCCACCTTGGACAACTCTGGAAACACCATATATTTT. As protein: CATLDNSGNTIYF.

A few counts support this clonotype. The chain has TRBV9 and TRBJ2-7, with TRBD1 matching 10 bases. From germline, CDR1 is SGDLS and CDR2 YYNGEE. The CDR3 is made up of 16 amino acids. Trimming cost V 2 bases and J 2 bases; bases outside gene matches: 7. CDR3 amino acids: CASSVLWTGGAYEQYF. CDR3 sequence (DNA): TGTGCCAGCAGCGTGCTATGGACAGGGGGAGCCTACGAGCAGTACTTC.

This clonotype was observed many times. The chain employs TRBV7-9 and TRBJ1-4; TRBD1 agrees at 10 bases. In germline, CDR1 is SEHNR, CDR2 FQNEAQ (reference sequence). The CDR3 extends over 18 amino acids. With 0 bases clipped from V and 4 bases from J, the junction kept 8 bases outside the gene matches. CDR3 bases: TGTGCCAGCAGCTTAGCTCGACAGGGGGCGGATTATAATGAAAAACTGTTTTTT. It encodes CASSLARQGADYNEKLFF.

The V call is TRBV4-1, the J call TRBJ1-2, with 7 bases aligning to TRBD1. Germline trimming cut 4 bases from V and 3 bases from J; bases unmatched to any gene: 11. This CDR3 contains 16 residues. Germline V lookup: CDR1 MGHRA, CDR2 YSYEKL. CDR3 in amino acids: CASSPSVTGDHYGYTF. CDR3 coding DNA: TGCGCCAGCAGCCCCTCGGTCACAGGGGACCACTATGGCTACACCTTC.